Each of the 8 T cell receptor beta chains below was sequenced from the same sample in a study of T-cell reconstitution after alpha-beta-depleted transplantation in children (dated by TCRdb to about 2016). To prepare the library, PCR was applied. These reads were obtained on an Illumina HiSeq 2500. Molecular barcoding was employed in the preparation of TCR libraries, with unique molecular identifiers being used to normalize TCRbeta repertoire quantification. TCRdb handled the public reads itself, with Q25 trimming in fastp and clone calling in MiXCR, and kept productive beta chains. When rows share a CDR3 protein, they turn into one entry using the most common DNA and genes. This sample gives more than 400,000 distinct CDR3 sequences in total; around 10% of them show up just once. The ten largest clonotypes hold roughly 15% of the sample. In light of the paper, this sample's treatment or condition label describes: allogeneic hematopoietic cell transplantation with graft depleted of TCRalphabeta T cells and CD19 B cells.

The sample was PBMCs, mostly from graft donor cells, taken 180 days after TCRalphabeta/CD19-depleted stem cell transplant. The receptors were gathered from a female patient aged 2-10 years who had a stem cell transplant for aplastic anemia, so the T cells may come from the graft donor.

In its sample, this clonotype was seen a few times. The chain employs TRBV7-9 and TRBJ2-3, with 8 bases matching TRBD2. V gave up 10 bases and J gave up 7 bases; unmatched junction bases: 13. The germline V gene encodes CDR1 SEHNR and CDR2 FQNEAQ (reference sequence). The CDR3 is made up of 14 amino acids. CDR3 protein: CATKTSGGGNTQYF. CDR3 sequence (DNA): TGTGCCACCAAAACTAGCGGAGGCGGAAATACGCAGTATTTT.

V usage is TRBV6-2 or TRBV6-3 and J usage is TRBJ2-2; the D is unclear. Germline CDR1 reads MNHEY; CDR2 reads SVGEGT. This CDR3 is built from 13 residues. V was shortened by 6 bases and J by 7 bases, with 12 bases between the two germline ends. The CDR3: CASRGLDIGELFF. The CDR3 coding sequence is TGTGCCAGCAGAGGGTTAGACATCGGGGAGCTGTTTTTT.

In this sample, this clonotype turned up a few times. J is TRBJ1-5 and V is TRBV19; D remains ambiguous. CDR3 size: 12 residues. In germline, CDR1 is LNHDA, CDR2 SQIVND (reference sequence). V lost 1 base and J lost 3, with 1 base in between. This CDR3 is CASSIANQPQHF. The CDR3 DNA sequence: TGTGCCAGTAGTATAGCCAATCAGCCCCAGCATTTT.

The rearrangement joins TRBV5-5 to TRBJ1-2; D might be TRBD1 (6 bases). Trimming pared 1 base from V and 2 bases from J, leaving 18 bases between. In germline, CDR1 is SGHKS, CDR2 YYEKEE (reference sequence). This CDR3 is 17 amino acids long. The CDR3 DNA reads TGTGCCAGCAGCTTGCCACCAACAGGGTCTGTGAACTATGGCTACACCTTC. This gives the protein CASSLPPTGSVNYGYTF.

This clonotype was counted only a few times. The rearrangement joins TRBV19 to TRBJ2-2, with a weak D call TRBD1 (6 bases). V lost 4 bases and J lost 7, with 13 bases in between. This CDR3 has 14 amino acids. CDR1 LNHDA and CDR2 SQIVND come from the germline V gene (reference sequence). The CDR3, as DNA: TGTGCCAGTAGTAGGGGACATCTAGGCGGGGAGCTGTTTTTT. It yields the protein CASSRGHLGGELFF.

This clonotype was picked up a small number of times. In DNA, the CDR3 is TGTGCCAGCAAGGGGATTAGCAATCAGCCCCAGCATTTT. Its translation: CASKGISNQPQHF. This chain joins TRBV12-3 or TRBV12-4 and TRBJ1-5, with TRBD1 as a possible D gene (5 bases). The CDR3 runs 13 residues. With 7 bases removed from V and 0 bases from J, the gap between germline ends came to 7 bases.

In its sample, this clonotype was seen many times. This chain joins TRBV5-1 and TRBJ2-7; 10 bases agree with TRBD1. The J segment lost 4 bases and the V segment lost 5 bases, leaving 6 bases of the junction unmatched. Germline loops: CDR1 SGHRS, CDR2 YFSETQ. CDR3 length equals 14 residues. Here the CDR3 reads CASRSGTGEYEQYF. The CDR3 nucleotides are TGCGCCAGCAGATCCGGGACAGGGGAATACGAGCAGTACTTC.

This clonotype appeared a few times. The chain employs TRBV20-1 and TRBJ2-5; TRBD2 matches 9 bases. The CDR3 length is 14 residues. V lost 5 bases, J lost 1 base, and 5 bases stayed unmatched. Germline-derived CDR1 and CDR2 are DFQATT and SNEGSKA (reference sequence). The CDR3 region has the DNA TGCAGTGCTCGGGCTAGCGGGATCCAAGAGACCCAGTACTTC. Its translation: CSARASGIQETQYF.